The clone carrying this TCR beta chain was picked up many times. The data stem from a study of T cell repertoires in cytomegalovirus infection. Trimming shortened V by 6 bases and J by 1 base, and 9 bases separated the two germline ends. CDR3 length: 13 residues. Each CDR3 protein is one row after TCRdb ran MiXCR on the reads. The sample comprises around 100,000 distinct CDR3 sequences, 16% of which are singletons, and around 8.5% rests with the top ten. This chain connects TRBV12-3 or TRBV12-4 to TRBJ1-1; D is unclear. What was sequenced was PBMCs. This receptor was taken from a human donor in good health (CMV status not recorded). Some clones in this sample may be carry-over from other donors' samples. CDR3 in DNA: TGTGCCAGCAGCTGGGCCTCGAACACTGAAGCTTTCTTT. It codes for CASSWASNTEAFF.